A single sample is the source of the 3 T cell receptor beta chains below, sequenced in a study of beta chain features in type 1 diabetes. The study reverse transcribed the entire isolated RNA, so it sequenced expressed TCRB transcripts. This table comes from immunoSEQ multiplex PCR, and its TCRdb copy is limited to in-frame clones, with some not included. Here the sample spans hundreds of thousands of clones, 6.5% to 10% being singletons. Sequenced: central memory CD4+ T cells from blood. Source of these receptors: a woman aged 18-35 years in good health.

This clone was recorded a few times. The rearrangement links TRBV5-1 to TRBJ1-5; tentative D call: TRBD1 (5 bases). Trimming took 0 bases from V and 5 from J, leaving 12 bases between them. CDR3 length: 15 residues. Germline V gene data show CDR1 as SGHRS and CDR2 as YFSETQ. The CDR3 DNA reads TGCGCCAGCAGCTTGGAACCAGGGCTCGATCAGCCCCAGCATTTT. Encoded protein: CASSLEPGLDQPQHF.

This clone appeared a few times. The V call is TRBV2, the J call TRBJ1-4; unclear D gene. V lost 6 bases and J 0 bases, leaving 5 bases between the germline ends. CDR1 is SNHLY, CDR2 FYNNEI, per germline. The CDR3 is made up of 13 amino acids. The CDR3 nucleotides are TGTGCCAGCAGGGTCACAACTAATGAAAAACTGTTTTTT. Translation gives CASRVTTNEKLFF.

This clone was recorded at least ten times. V gene TRBV9 combines with J gene TRBJ2-1; TRBD2 matches at 12 bases. In germline, CDR1 is SGDLS, CDR2 YYNGEE. There are 16 residues in the CDR3. Germline trimming cut 0 bases from V and 7 bases from J; bases unmatched to any gene: 5. CDR3 amino acids: CASSVGGTSGPNEQFF. In nucleotides, the CDR3 is TGTGCCAGCAGCGTAGGCGGGACTAGCGGGCCTAATGAGCAGTTCTTC.